This record concerns one T cell receptor beta chain sequence. This clonotype was seen many times. Its antigen specificity is not known. Per-base qualities were not stored, and no clone one base away is much larger. Sequencing took place on an Illumina HiSeq 1500. TCRdb's own reprocessing of the public reads used fastp at Q25 and MiXCR and kept productive beta chains. Rows with a matching CDR3 protein are joined into one entry that keeps the most common DNA and genes. The sample contains roughly 300,000 distinct CDR3 sequences, more than 8% of them found a single time. The ten top clones hold about 4.5% of the sample. This sample was included in a study of T cell repertoires in cytomegalovirus infection (dated by TCRdb to between 2018 and 2020). For the wider study: Donor HLA type was relevant to the analysis, as public TCR beta signatures indicated carriage of CMV infection together with the matching HLA type. What the research found in general, with its limitations: In both this cohort and an independent roughly 360-donor cohort, the cumulative frequency of public TCR beta family members distinguished carriers of CMV infection plus the relevant HLA type. The ex vivo response was dominated by HLA-C-restricted CMV-specific TCR beta clonotypes, which also provided the single most frequent clonotype in two of eight donors.

Sequences were obtained from PBMCs. The receptor was derived from a human donor in good health (CMV status not recorded). Some clones in this sample may be carry-over from other donors' samples.

Here is the DNA: TGTGCCAGCAGCTTAGTGGCGGGGGCTGTGAACACTGAAGCTTTCTTT. The encoded protein is CASSLVAGAVNTEAFF. The V gene is TRBV7-2 and the J gene is TRBJ1-1; the best D guess is TRBD1, with 6 bases matching. Including the terminal cysteine and phenylalanine, the CDR3 comprises 16 residues. Only CDR3 DNA remains: 48 bases, in frame from the first base. The V end loses 1 base and the J end loses 0 bases, and a stretch of 12 bases separates them. According to the germline V gene, CDR1 reads SGHTA and CDR2 reads FQGNSA.